The 20 T cell receptor beta chains below were found in one sample sequenced in a study of blood T cell repertoires in COVID-19 (dated by TCRdb to 2019 to 2021). Library preparation used the immunoSEQ multiplex PCR assay. This is the immuneACCESS table as TCRdb keeps it, with only in-frame sequences that have V and J called. A part of the clones is gone; compared with another copy, unresolved V genes explain less than half, and the rest is unexplained. The sample data list 150,000 to 180,000 clones, and over 75% of these were observed just once. The ten most abundant clones make up approximately 15% of the sample. Material for sequencing was peripheral blood. These TCRs come from a woman aged 40-49 years with acute or convalescent COVID-19.

The chain links TRBV28 to TRBJ2-3, with 9 nucleotides matching TRBD1. The trim removed 10 bases at V and 5 bases at J, leaving 13 bases unmatched. Germline values: CDR1 MDHEN, CDR2 SYDVKM. The CDR3 is made up of 15 amino acids. As DNA, the CDR3 is TGTGCCACCACCGGGGGACAGGGAAGATTAGATACGCAGTATTTT. Protein: CATTGGQGRLDTQYF. The variable domain in full, with the rest retrieved from reference TRBV28 and TRBJ2-3, is DVKVTQSSRYLVKRTGEKVFLECVQDMDHENMFWYRQDPGLGLRLIYFSYDVKMKEKGDIPEGYSVSREKKERFSLILESASTNQTSMYLCATTGGQGRLDTQYFGPGTRLTVL.

V gene TRBV27 combines with J gene TRBJ1-3; tentative D call: TRBD1 (5 bases). V lost 5 bases and J lost 0, with 14 bases in between. Germline lookup yields CDR1 MNHEY and CDR2 SMNVEV (reference sequence). This CDR3 is 16 amino acids long. CDR3: CASSPHRSLSGNTIYF. The CDR3 DNA follows: TGTGCCAGCAGTCCACACAGGAGTCTCTCTGGAAACACCATATATTTT.

The chain recombines TRBV30 with TRBJ2-7, with a possible D match to TRBD2 (6 bases). Germline-derived CDR1 and CDR2 are GTSNPN and SVGIG (reference sequence). The CDR3 is 15 residues long. Trimming took 4 bases from V and 5 from J, leaving 21 bases between them. CDR3 region: CAWIKPGLYGDEQYF. In DNA, the CDR3 is TGTGCCTGGATCAAGCCGGGACTCTATGGGGACGAGCAGTACTTC.

V is TRBV2 and J is TRBJ2-3; a weak D match, TRBD1 (6 bases). CDR1 is SNHLY, CDR2 FYNNEI, per germline. V was trimmed by 6 bases and J by 2 bases, leaving 15 bases between them. CDR3 length: 15 residues. CDR3 sequence: CASSPEGVPTDTQYF. CDR3 coding DNA: TGTGCCAGCAGCCCAGAGGGGGTCCCCACAGATACGCAGTATTTT. Supplemented by reference TRBV2 and TRBJ2-3, the full variable domain reads EPEVTQTPSHQVTQMGQEVILRCVPISNHLYFYWYRQILGQKVEFLVSFYNNEISEKSEIFDDQFSVERPDGSNFTLKIRSTKLEDSAMYFCASSPEGVPTDTQYFGPGTRLTVL.

The chain carries TRBV4-1 and TRBJ2-7; D unresolved. Trimming removed 0 bases from V and 6 bases from J, with 9 bases in between. The CDR3 contains 13 residues. Germline V gives CDR1 MGHRA, CDR2 YSYEKL. Here the CDR3 reads CASSQEEFGEQYF. The CDR3 DNA reads TGCGCCAGCAGCCAAGAGGAGTTCGGCGAGCAGTACTTC.

The chain has TRBV3-1 (or the pseudogene TRBV3-2) and TRBJ1-4, with a possible D match to TRBD1 (5 bases). Germline lookup yields CDR1 LGHDT and CDR2 YNNKEL (reference sequence). V lost 4 bases and J lost 7, with 13 bases in between. There are 14 residues in the CDR3. The CDR3 DNA is TGTGCCAGCAGCCGGGGCCCCGAAGGTGAAAAACTGTTTTTT. This encodes CASSRGPEGEKLFF.

J is TRBJ2-3 and V is TRBV12-5; 9 bases map to TRBD1. The V and J ends lost 6 bases and 2 bases, in that order; junction bases with no gene match: 6. Germline V gene sequence: CDR1 LGHNT, CDR2 FRNRAP. This CDR3 region has 15 residues. CDR3 nucleotides: TGTGCTAGTGGGCCCCGGGACAGGGACACAGATACGCAGTATTTT. It is translated as CASGPRDRDTDTQYF.

The rearrangement uses TRBV7-6 and TRBJ2-5, with D unclear. CDR1 is SGHVS, CDR2 FNYEAQ, per germline. This CDR3 contains 16 residues. Trimming cost V 1 base and J 0 bases, with 12 bases left between them. CDR3 coding DNA: TGTGCCAGCAGCTTAGTGTACAGTTTGTACCAAGAGACCCAGTACTTC. This sequence encodes CASSLVYSLYQETQYF.

V gene TRBV6-1 combines with J gene TRBJ2-7; no definite D call. Deletions cut 2 bases from V and 5 bases from J, with 4 bases between. Germline V gene lookup returns CDR1 MNHNS and CDR2 SASEGT. CDR3 length: 11 residues. The DNA of the CDR3 is TGTGCCAGCAGTGAAATTAACGAGCAGTACTTC. This translates into CASSEINEQYF.

V gene TRBV29-1 combines with J gene TRBJ2-5; TRBD1 agrees at 7 bases. The V segment lost 2 bases and the J segment 5 bases; nucleotides outside the gene matches: 14. The germline V gene has CDR1 SQVTM and CDR2 ANQGSEA. CDR3 length: 16 amino acids. CDR3 sequence: CSVEPSIQGVLETQYF. The CDR3 DNA is TGCAGCGTTGAACCCAGTATTCAGGGGGTATTGGAGACCCAGTACTTC.

A few counts support this clone. The rearrangement links TRBV3-1 (or the pseudogene TRBV3-2) to TRBJ2-3, with 11 bases aligning to TRBD1. This CDR3 comprises 15 residues. The J segment lost 7 bases and the V segment lost 3 bases, leaving 6 bases of the junction unmatched. Germline V gives CDR1 LGHDT, CDR2 YNNKEL (reference sequence). The CDR3: CASSHADRGHNTQYF. The CDR3 coding sequence is TGTGCCAGCAGCCACGCGGACAGGGGGCATAATACGCAGTATTTT.

V is TRBV11-2 and J is TRBJ2-1; 8 bases agree with TRBD1. V gave up 5 bases and J gave up 5 bases; unmatched junction bases: 17. The CDR3 is 18 amino acids. Germline values: CDR1 SGHAT, CDR2 FQNNGV. The CDR3: CASSRTAVQGVGDNEQFF. DNA for the CDR3: TGTGCCAGCAGCCGGACAGCCGTACAGGGGGTGGGTGACAATGAGCAGTTCTTC.

The V call is TRBV7-2, the J call TRBJ1-1; D is undetermined. The V end lost 5 bases, the J end lost 6 bases, and 16 bases lay between the germline ends. Germline loops: CDR1 SGHTA, CDR2 FQGNSA. The CDR3 loop spans 14 amino acids. The CDR3 nucleotides read TGTGCCAGCAGCATGACACCCCAAGGCGCTGAAGCTTTCTTT. Translated, it gives CASSMTPQGAEAFF.

The chain is built from TRBV4-2 and TRBJ2-3; perhaps TRBD2 as D (5 bases). V lost 0 bases and J lost 2, with 9 bases in between. Germline lookup yields CDR1 LGHNA and CDR2 YNFKEQ. The CDR3 runs to 15 residues. The CDR3 sequence is CASSQEDFYTDTQYF. DNA of the CDR3: TGTGCCAGCAGCCAAGAGGACTTCTACACAGATACGCAGTATTTT.

The chain joins TRBV7-3 to TRBJ2-2; TRBD2 agrees at 11 bases. V was clipped by 8 bases and J by 2 bases; unmatched bases: 1. There are 14 residues in the CDR3. CDR1 and CDR2 from the germline V gene are SGHTA and FQGTGA. Here the CDR3 DNA reads TGTGCCAGCGGGACTAGCGGTAACACCGGGGAGCTGTTTTTT. Protein product: CASGTSGNTGELFF.

The V gene is TRBV11-3, the J gene TRBJ2-5, with D maybe TRBD2 (6 bases). V lost 4 bases and J lost 3, with 12 bases in between. The CDR3 covers 14 residues. Germline-derived CDR1 and CDR2 are SGHNT and YENEEA. The chain's CDR3 is CASSSTGGKETQYF. In nucleotides, the CDR3 is TGTGCCAGCAGCTCCACAGGCGGGAAAGAGACCCAGTACTTC.

The chain uses TRBV30 and TRBJ2-3, with 7 positions matching TRBD2. Per germline, CDR1 GTSNPN and CDR2 SVGIG (reference sequence). The CDR3 loop spans 13 amino acids. The junction had 10 bases not matched to a gene; V was cut back by 7 bases and J by 6 bases. CDR3 nucleotides: TGTGCCTCCATCCCAAGCGGGACCGATACGCAGTATTTT. Translating gives CASIPSGTDTQYF.

This rearrangement joins TRBV29-1 to TRBJ2-7; TRBD1 matches 10 bases. Per the germline V gene, CDR1 is SQVTM and CDR2 is ANQGSEA. This CDR3 is 12 amino acids long. Trimming at V came to 7 bases and at J to 6 bases, leaving 6 bases not matched to a gene. Written as DNA, the CDR3 is TGCAGCGCCGGGACAGGGGATGGCGAGCAGTACTTC. It encodes CSAGTGDGEQYF.

This rearrangement joins TRBV29-1 to TRBJ2-7; D is perhaps TRBD2 (6 bases). This CDR3 is built from 13 residues. V lost 7 bases to trimming and J lost 7 bases, with 20 bases between them. CDR1 SQVTM and CDR2 ANQGSEA come from the germline V gene. The CDR3 protein is CSARGRDSGEQYF. The CDR3 DNA reads as TGCAGCGCGCGAGGCAGGGACTCGGGGGAGCAGTACTTC.

The chain uses TRBV7-9 and TRBJ2-7, with D perhaps matching TRBD1 (6 bases). V was cut by 4 bases and J by 3 bases, with 10 bases left in between. This CDR3 region has 13 residues. Germline V gives CDR1 SEHNR, CDR2 FQNEAQ (reference sequence). The CDR3 DNA follows: TGTGCCAGCAGCTCCGACAGGATCTACGAGCAGTACTTC. Protein sequence: CASSSDRIYEQYF.